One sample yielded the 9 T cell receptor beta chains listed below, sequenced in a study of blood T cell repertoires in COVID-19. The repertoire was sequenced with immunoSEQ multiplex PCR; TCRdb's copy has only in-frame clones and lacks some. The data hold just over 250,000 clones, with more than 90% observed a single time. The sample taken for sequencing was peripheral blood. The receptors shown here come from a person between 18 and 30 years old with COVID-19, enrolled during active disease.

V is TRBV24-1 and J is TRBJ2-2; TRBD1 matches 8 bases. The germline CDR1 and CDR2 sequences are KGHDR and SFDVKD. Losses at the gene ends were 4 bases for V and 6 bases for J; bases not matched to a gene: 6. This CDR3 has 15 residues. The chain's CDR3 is CATSESDRASGELFF. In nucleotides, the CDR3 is TGTGCCACCAGTGAGTCGGACAGGGCTTCCGGGGAGCTGTTTTTT.

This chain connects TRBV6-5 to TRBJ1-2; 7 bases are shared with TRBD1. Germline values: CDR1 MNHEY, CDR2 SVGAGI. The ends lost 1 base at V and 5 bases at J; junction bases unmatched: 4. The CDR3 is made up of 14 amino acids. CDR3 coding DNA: TGTGCCAGCAGTTACTGGGACAGCGGATATGGCTACACCTTC. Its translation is CASSYWDSGYGYTF.

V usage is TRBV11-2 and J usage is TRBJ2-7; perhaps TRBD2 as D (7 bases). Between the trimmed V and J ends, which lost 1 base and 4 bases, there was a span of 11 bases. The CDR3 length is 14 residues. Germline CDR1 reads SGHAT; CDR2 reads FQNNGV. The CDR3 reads CASSLGGGGYEQYF. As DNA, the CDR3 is TGTGCCAGCAGCTTAGGGGGAGGGGGGTACGAGCAGTACTTC.

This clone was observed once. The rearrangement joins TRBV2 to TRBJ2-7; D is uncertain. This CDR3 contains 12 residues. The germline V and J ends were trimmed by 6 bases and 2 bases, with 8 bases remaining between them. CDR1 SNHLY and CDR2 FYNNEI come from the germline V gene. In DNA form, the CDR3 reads TGTGCCAGCAGCCAGGCCACCTACGAGCAGTACTTC. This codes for CASSQATYEQYF.

The CDR3 protein is CASSVVGSGNEQFF. As DNA, the CDR3 is TGTGCCAGCAGCGTAGTCGGGAGTGGCAATGAGCAGTTCTTC. This chain links TRBV9 with TRBJ2-1; the D gene is possibly TRBD2 (6 bases). This CDR3 is 14 amino acids long. The germline CDR1 and CDR2 sequences are SGDLS and YYNGEE. V lost 0 bases and J lost 6, with 10 bases in between. Complete variable domain (other parts from reference TRBV9 and TRBJ2-1): DSGVTQTPKHLITATGQRVTLRCSPRSGDLSVYWYQQSLDQGLQFLIQYYNGEERAKGNILERFSAQQFPDLHSELNLSSLELGDSALYFCASSVVGSGNEQFFGPGTRLTVL.

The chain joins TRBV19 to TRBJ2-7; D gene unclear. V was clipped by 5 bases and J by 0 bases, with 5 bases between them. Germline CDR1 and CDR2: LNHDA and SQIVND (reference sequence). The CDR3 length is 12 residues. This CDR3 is CASSVSSYEQYF. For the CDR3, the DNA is TGTGCCAGTAGTGTCTCCTCCTACGAGCAGTACTTC.

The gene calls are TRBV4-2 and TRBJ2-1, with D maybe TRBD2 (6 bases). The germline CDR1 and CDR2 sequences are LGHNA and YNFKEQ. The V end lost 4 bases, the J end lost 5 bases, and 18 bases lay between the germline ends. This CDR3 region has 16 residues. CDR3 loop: CASSLPGTPSHNEQFF. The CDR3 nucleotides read TGTGCCAGCAGCCTTCCGGGGACTCCCTCGCACAATGAGCAGTTCTTC.

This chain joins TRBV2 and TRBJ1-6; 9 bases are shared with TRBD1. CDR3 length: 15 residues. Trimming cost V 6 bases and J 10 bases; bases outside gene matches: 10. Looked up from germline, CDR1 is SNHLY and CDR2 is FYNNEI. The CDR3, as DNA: TGTGCCAGCAGAGAAAGGGGACAGGGTTCCTCACCCCTCCACTTT. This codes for CASRERGQGSSPLHF.

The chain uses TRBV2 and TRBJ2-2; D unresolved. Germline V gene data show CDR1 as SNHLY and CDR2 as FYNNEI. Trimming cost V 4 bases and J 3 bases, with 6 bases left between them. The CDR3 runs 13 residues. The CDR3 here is CASSGRDTGELFF. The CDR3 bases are TGTGCCAGCAGTGGTCGGGACACCGGGGAGCTGTTTTTT.